This T cell receptor beta chain appears in the sequencing data of a study of CXCR3-negative and CXCR3-positive naive CD8 T cells. Study context: Across all libraries, TRB reads numbered around 150 million, with about 1.5 +/- 0.3 million in each library. Study findings and constraints: CXCR3-positive naive cells had TRB CDR3s that were more hydrophobic than CXCR3-negative naive cells had. From TRB CDR3 properties, TCR strength was inferred; surface CD5 did not differ between naive subsets. With respect to TRBV-TRBJ usage, naive CXCR3-negative and CXCR3-positive cells were similar; memory differed.

Definition of naive CD8+ T cells rested on a CD45RO-CCR7+CD27+CD95- profile. The CDR3 sequence is 16 residues long. Germline V gene sequence: CDR1 DFQATT, CDR2 SNEGSKA (reference sequence). Worth noting for this clonotype: Its specificity is unknown.

5' RACE with UMI labels generated the TRB cDNA libraries. TCRdb re-analyzed the 5' RACE reads; it lists each CDR3 protein once, without DNA. The sample table includes about 60,000 distinct CDR3 sequences. The sequencing sample was made of naive CXCR3+ CD8+ T cells from blood. Sample subset: CD45RO-CCR7+CD27+CD95- naive CD8+ T cells expressing CXCR3 (TNR3+). This chain uses TRBV20-1 with TRBJ2-5; the D call from TCRdb, TRBD2, cannot be confirmed without DNA. This TCR was sampled from a human donor in good health. Some clones in this sample may be carry-over from other donors' samples. CDR3 protein: CSARDTSGGAWETQYF.